This T cell receptor (beta chain) appears in the sequencing data of a study of blood T cells in healthy people across ages. Study-wide results and caveats: TCR beta diversity correlated strongly with naive T cell percentage. Any conclusive comparison of naive versus antigen-experienced cells was prevented by using unsorted PBMCs.

The study isolated at least 7 million PBMCs from each sample. CDR3 length: 14 amino acids. Germline CDR1 is SGHRS and CDR2 is YFSETQ. Sample-barcoded 5' priming and a J-beta primer mix drove a second PCR of about 6 to 12 cycles. Template switching added a 12-random-nucleotide identifier to every cDNA molecule. TCRdb redid the calling of the 5' RACE reads with MiXCR, one entry per CDR3 protein. The sample yields over a million distinct CDR3 sequences, 45% seen once. As to this clonotype: Its cognate antigen is unknown.

The clonotype was recovered from a woman aged 55-75 years in good health. The gene calls are TRBV5-1 and TRBJ2-1; unclear D gene. The J call may be in error: the DNA end matches TRBJ2-7 better. Sequencing was carried out using blood. DNA of the CDR3: TGCGCCAGCAGCCCGATCTACCCCTACAATGAGCAGTACTTC. It translates to CASSPIYPYNEQYF.